This TCR beta chain was recorded in a study of blood T cell repertoires in COVID-19 (TCRdb year 2020). With regard to the full study: Collaborator samples came from the United States, Italy and Spain and covered acute and convalescent phases of COVID-19. The material from the prospective study consisted of cDNA or gDNA derived from T cells, B-cell-depleted T cells, or PBMCs. Deeply sampled blood TCRbeta repertoires from subjects exposed to, actively infected with, or recovered from COVID-19 were included in the dataset. The repertoires were released in a freely available public database intended as a resource for research on the immune response to SARS-CoV-2. The samples were drawn from the first 160 participants of the ongoing ImmuneRACE study and from 950 to 1,500 subjects provided by 6 global collaborators. Nearly every sample came with metadata listing a de-identified subject ID, COVID-19 status, age in years and sex. Where available, HLA class I and class II types were taken from metadata supplied by the sample provider and were not determined by assay-based typing.

The collaborating institutions used their own protocols to collect whole blood in K2EDTA tubes. For TCRbeta analysis, collaborators shipped samples as frozen whole blood, isolated PBMCs, or DNA extracted from either of those sample types. Results and caveats for the whole study, not just this receptor: The quantity of clinical and demographic metadata differed by source and by participant and was supplied without curation.

In the case of this clone: Its antigen is not yet known. No base-level quality is on record; no much larger clone is a single base apart.

TCRbeta CDR3 regions were amplified from genomic DNA by means of the immunoSEQ Assay, a bias-controlled multiplex PCR. Turning to the authors' computational methods: Within the assay, amplification of reference gene primers was used to estimate how many nucleated cells each sample contained. To quantify the absolute abundance of each unique TCRbeta CDR3 rearrangement, sequence reads were collapsed and filtered. For each sample, productive Simpson clonality was calculated by taking the square root of Simpson's diversity index across productive rearrangements. TCRdb holds this immuneACCESS table with in-frame rearrangements only. Some clones are missing; in checked studies, unresolved V genes explain under half, and the rest has no known cause. V and J calls plus clone size are reproduced from that table; the DNA served to infer D and trimming. For this sample there are 80,000 to 85,000 clones; 84% appear just once. Around 13% of the sample belongs to the ten largest clones.

The cysteine opens and the phenylalanine closes a CDR3 of 14 amino acids. CDR3 DNA only is kept here, 42 bases in frame from base 1. Via the germline V gene (reference sequence), CDR1 is LNHDA and CDR2 SQIVND. The V end loses 2 bases and the J end loses 7 bases, and a stretch of 11 bases separates them. The chain links TRBV19 with TRBJ1-4; a tentative D call is TRBD1 (5 bases match). The sample comprised peripheral blood. This receptor was obtained from a human donor in a cohort sampled during active COVID-19. The CDR3 protein sequence reads: CASSIQGLREKLFF. The nucleotide sequence is given as TGTGCCAGTAGTATACAGGGTTTGCGTGAAAAACTGTTTTTT.